This T cell receptor beta chain stems from a study of T-cell memory formation after mild COVID-19. The CDR3 is made up of 16 amino acids. The V gene lost 0 bases and the J gene lost 3 bases, with 11 bases spanning the gap. Germline V gene sequence: CDR1 LGHNA, CDR2 YSLEER. A remark on this clonotype: Its matching antigen is unknown.

General study findings and limits: A balance of CD4 and CD8 characterized clones contracting day 15 to 85, whereas later expanders leaned CD4+. Certain responding clones were present in pre-infection memory, suggesting participation of cross-reactive memory. SARS-CoV-2 specificity was not confirmed for second-wave clones peaking on day 37.

Employing constant-segment primers, 5'RACE generated TCR alpha and TCR beta cDNA libraries bearing sample barcodes and UMIs. Each CDR3 protein is one row after TCRdb ran MiXCR on the 5' RACE reads. The table shows some 320,000 distinct CDR3 sequences, with 14% occurring only once. Material: PBMCs or a T cell subset sorted from them (not recorded which). This chain connects TRBV4-3 to TRBJ2-2; D is perhaps TRBD1 (5 bases). This receptor was taken from a man younger than 35 who had mild COVID-19 (a few samples of this study predate the infection). Cell type and time point are not known. The CDR3 DNA reads as TGCGCCAGCAGCCAAGACAGCCAGGGTTACACCGGGGAGCTGTTTTTT. Its protein product is CASSQDSQGYTGELFF.